This T cell receptor beta chain was identified in a study of cytomegalovirus exposure and HLA in healthy donors. CDR3 size: 12 residues. Between the trimmed V and J ends, which lost 6 bases and 7 bases, there was a span of 12 bases. Germline CDR1 is MNHEY and CDR2 is SVGAGI. Use of 60 Vbeta and 13 Jbeta primers characterized the PCR. Data came from immunoSEQ multiplex PCR; TCRdb stores just in-frame clones and leaves some out. The profile shows 70,000 to 100,000 clones, around 67% of them singletons. This sequence joins TRBV6-5 and TRBJ1-2; D is undetermined. The sequenced sample was PBMCs. This TCR came from a woman between 50 and 59 years old in good health and CMV-seropositive. CDR3: CASSLDLGGYTF. In nucleotides, the CDR3 is TGTGCCAGCAGCTTAGACTTGGGTGGCTACACCTTC.